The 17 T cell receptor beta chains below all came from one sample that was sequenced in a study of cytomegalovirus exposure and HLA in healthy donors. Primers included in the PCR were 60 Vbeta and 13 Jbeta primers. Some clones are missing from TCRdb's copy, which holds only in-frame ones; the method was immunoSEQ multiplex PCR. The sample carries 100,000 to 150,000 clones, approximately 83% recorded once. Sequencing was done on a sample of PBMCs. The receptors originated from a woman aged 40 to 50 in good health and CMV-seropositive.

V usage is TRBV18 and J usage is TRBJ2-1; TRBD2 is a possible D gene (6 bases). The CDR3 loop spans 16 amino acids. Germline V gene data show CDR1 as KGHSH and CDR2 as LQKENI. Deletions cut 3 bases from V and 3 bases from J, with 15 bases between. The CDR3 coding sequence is TGTGCCAGCTCACCGCGCGGGACTGGTTTCTACAATGAGCAGTTCTTC. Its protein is CASSPRGTGFYNEQFF.

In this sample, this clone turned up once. CDR3 protein: CASSTTGRTEAFF. CDR3 DNA: TGTGCCAGTAGTACGACAGGGAGGACTGAAGCTTTCTTT. The chain is built from TRBV19 and TRBJ1-1, with 7 bases fitting TRBD1. This CDR3 has 13 residues. V was clipped by 4 bases and J by 5 bases; unmatched bases: 4. Germline CDR1 LNHDA, CDR2 SQIVND (reference sequence).

The CDR3: CATSLGEGTEAFF. The CDR3 bases are TGTGCCACCAGCCTGGGGGAGGGAACTGAAGCTTTCTTT. The V call is TRBV15, the J call TRBJ1-1; D perhaps matches TRBD1 (5 bases). This CDR3 region has 13 residues. With 5 bases removed from V and 5 bases from J, the gap between germline ends came to 12 bases. CDR1 and CDR2 from the germline V gene are LNHNV and YYDKDF (reference sequence).

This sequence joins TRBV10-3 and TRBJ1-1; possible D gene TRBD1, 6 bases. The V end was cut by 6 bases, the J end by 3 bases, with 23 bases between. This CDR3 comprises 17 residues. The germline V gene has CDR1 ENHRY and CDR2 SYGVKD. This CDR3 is CAIRNLLQGRLDTEAFF. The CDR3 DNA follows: TGTGCCATCAGGAACCTACTACAGGGCAGATTGGACACTGAAGCTTTCTTT.

CDR3 sequence reads: CASSEESYGTVNTGELFF. CDR3 bases: TGTGCCAGCAGTGAAGAGTCGTACGGGACAGTGAACACCGGGGAGCTGTTTTTT. The rearrangement joins TRBV6-1 to TRBJ2-2; 7 nucleotides agree with TRBD1. Germline V lookup: CDR1 MNHNS, CDR2 SASEGT. The length of the CDR3 is 18 residues. The V and J ends lost 1 base and 1 base, in that order; junction bases with no gene match: 9.

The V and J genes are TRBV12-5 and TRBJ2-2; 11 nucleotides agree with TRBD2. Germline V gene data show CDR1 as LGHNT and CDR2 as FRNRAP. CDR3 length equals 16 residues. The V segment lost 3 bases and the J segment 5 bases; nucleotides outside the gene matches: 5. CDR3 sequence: CASGFTSGSGTGELFF. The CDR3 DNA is TGTGCTAGTGGTTTTACTAGCGGGAGTGGTACCGGGGAGCTGTTTTTT.

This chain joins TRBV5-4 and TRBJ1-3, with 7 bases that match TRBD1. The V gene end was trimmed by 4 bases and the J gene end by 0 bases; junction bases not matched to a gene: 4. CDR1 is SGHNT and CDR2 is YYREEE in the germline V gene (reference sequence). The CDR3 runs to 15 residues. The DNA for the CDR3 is TGTGCCAGCAGCAGGGGACAGACCTCTGGAAACACCATATATTTT. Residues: CASSRGQTSGNTIYF.

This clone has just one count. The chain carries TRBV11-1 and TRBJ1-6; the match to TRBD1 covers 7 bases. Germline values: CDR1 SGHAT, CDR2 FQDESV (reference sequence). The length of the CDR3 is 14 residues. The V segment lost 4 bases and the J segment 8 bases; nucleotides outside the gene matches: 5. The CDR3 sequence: CASSWTGQDSPLHF. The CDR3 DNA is TGTGCCAGCAGCTGGACAGGACAAGATTCACCCCTCCACTTT.

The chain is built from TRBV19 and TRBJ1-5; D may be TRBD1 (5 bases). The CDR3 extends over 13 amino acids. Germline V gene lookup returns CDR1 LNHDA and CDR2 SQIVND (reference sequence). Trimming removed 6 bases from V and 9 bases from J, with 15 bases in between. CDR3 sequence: CASSDSKGRPQHF. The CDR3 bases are TGTGCCAGTAGCGATTCCAAGGGGCGGCCCCAGCATTTT.

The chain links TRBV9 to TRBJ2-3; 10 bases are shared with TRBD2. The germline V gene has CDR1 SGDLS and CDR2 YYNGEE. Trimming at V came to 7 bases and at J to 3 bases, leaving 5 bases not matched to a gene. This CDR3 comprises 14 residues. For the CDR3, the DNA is TGTGCCAGCTCATCACTAGCGGGAACAGATACGCAGTATTTT. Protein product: CASSSLAGTDTQYF. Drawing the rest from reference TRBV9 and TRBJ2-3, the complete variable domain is DSGVTQTPKHLITATGQRVTLRCSPRSGDLSVYWYQQSLDQGLQFLIQYYNGEERAKGNILERFSAQQFPDLHSELNLSSLELGDSALYFCASSSLAGTDTQYFGPGTRLTVL.

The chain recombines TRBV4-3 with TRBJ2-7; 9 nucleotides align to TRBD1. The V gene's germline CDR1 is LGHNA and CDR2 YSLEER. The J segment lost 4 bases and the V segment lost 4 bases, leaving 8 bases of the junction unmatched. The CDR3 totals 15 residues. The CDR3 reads CASSRLPGQGYEQYF. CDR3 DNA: TGCGCCAGCAGCCGACTACCGGGACAGGGATACGAGCAGTACTTC.

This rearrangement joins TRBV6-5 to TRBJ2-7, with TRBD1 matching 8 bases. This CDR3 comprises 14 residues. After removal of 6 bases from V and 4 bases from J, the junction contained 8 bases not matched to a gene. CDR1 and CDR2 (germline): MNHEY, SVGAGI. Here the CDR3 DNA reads TGTGCCAGCAGGGCAGGGGGCGAAGGGTACGAGCAGTACTTC. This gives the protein CASRAGGEGYEQYF.

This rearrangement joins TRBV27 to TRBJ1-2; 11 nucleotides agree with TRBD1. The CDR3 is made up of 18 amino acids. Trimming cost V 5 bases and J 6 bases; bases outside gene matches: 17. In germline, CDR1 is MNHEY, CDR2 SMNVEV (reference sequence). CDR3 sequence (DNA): TGTGCCAGCAGTCCGCCGTCATTGGTTGGGACAGGGGGGAATGGCTACACCTTC. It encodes CASSPPSLVGTGGNGYTF.

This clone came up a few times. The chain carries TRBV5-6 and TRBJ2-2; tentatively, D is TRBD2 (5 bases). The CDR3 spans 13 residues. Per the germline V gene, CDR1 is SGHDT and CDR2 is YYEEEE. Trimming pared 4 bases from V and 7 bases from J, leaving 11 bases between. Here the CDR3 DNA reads TGTGCCAGCAGCCCCGGGGTGGGCGGGGAGCTGTTTTTT. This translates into CASSPGVGGELFF.

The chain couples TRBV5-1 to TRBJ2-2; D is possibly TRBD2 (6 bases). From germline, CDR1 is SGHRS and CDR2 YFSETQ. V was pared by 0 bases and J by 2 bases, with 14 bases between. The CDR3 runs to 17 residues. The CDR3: CASSLAGGAPNTGELFF. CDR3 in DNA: TGCGCCAGCAGCTTGGCCGGCGGGGCCCCCAACACCGGGGAGCTGTTTTTT.

The CDR3 DNA reads as TGTGCCAGCAGTTACCCGACAGGGGGCATGGAGACCCAGTACTTC. It codes for CASSYPTGGMETQYF. This chain links TRBV6-5 with TRBJ2-5; 10 bases are shared with TRBD1. CDR3 length equals 15 residues. CDR1 and CDR2 from the germline V gene are MNHEY and SVGAGI. The junction had 5 bases not matched to a gene; V was cut back by 2 bases and J by 5 bases.

Written as DNA, the CDR3 is TGTGCCAGCAGCGTAGCCGACTCATCGGGACAGGGGCCCTTTTACTCCTACGAGCAGTACTTC. Its translation: CASSVADSSGQGPFYSYEQYF. V gene TRBV9 combines with J gene TRBJ2-7, with 10 bases lining up with TRBD1. This CDR3 region has 21 residues. V was clipped by 0 bases and J by 0 bases; unmatched bases: 18. In germline, CDR1 is SGDLS, CDR2 YYNGEE.